One and the same sample provided the 26 T cell receptor beta chains below, sequenced in a study of CD4 T cells in relation to SARS-CoV-2 and coronaviruses. TCRdb's table, derived via immunoSEQ multiplex PCR, lists solely in-frame clones and lacks some. The repertoire holds more than 55,000 clones, with 86% as singletons. Before the COVID-19 pandemic, during about 2010-2018, CD4+ T cells were taken from unexposed donors. Sequenced input: memory CD4+ T cells from PBMCs. The source is a human donor in good health.

This clone showed up just a few times. V gene TRBV5-1 combines with J gene TRBJ2-6; TRBD2 agrees at 10 bases. The CDR3 contains 19 residues. Germline V CDR1 and CDR2: SGHRS, YFSETQ. After removal of 1 base from V and 3 bases from J, the junction contained 10 bases not matched to a gene. The CDR3 sequence is CASSLRASGSGGGANVLTF. The CDR3 DNA follows: TGCGCCAGCAGCTTGCGGGCTAGCGGGAGCGGGGGTGGGGCCAACGTCCTGACTTTC.

V gene TRBV7-9 combines with J gene TRBJ2-2; D is uncertain. This CDR3 comprises 12 residues. The V gene lost 2 bases and the J gene lost 13 bases, with 11 bases spanning the gap. Germline values: CDR1 SEHNR, CDR2 FQNEAQ (reference sequence). The DNA of the CDR3 is TGTGCCAGCAGCTTAAACCCGCAAGGGCTGTTTTTT. It translates to CASSLNPQGLFF.

The count of this clone is one. The rearrangement joins TRBV7-2 to TRBJ2-3; no clear D. Germline V lookup: CDR1 SGHTA, CDR2 FQGNSA. Trimming removed 2 bases at V and 2 bases at J, with 2 bases between. This CDR3 contains 12 residues. DNA of the CDR3: TGTGCCAGCAGCTTATTCACAGATACGCAGTATTTT. Translating it yields CASSLFTDTQYF.

V usage is TRBV28 and J usage is TRBJ1-2, with 7 bases lining up with TRBD1. V shed 4 bases, J shed 8 bases, and the junction held 7 bases outside the gene matches. This CDR3 is 13 amino acids long. Germline CDR1 and CDR2: MDHEN and SYDVKM. The CDR3 spells CASSSATGWGYTF. The DNA of the CDR3 is TGTGCCAGCAGTTCGGCGACAGGGTGGGGCTACACCTTC.

The V gene is TRBV7-6, the J gene TRBJ1-3; maybe TRBD1 (5 bases). Germline-derived CDR1 and CDR2 are SGHVS and FNYEAQ. This CDR3 comprises 16 residues. V dropped 5 bases and J dropped 8 bases, with 22 bases sitting between them. As DNA, the CDR3 is TGTGCCAGCAGCCCTGATCCGGGACCTAAGGGGCACACCATATATTTT. It codes for CASSPDPGPKGHTIYF.

The chain joins TRBV19 to TRBJ2-1, with 10 positions matching TRBD2. V gave up 6 bases and J gave up 7 bases; unmatched junction bases: 6. The CDR3 is 14 residues long. Germline V gene data show CDR1 as LNHDA and CDR2 as SQIVND (reference sequence). CDR3: CASSTGLAYNEQFF. Here the CDR3 DNA reads TGTGCCAGTAGCACGGGACTAGCGTATAATGAGCAGTTCTTC.

This chain joins TRBV6-6 and TRBJ1-1, with D perhaps TRBD1 (6 bases). The CDR3 totals 18 residues. V lost 6 bases and J 0 bases, leaving 23 bases between the germline ends. Germline V gene lookup returns CDR1 MNHNY and CDR2 SVGAGI (reference sequence). The CDR3 sequence: CASSRPPSPGHMNTEAFF. The CDR3 DNA reads TGTGCCAGCAGCCGACCGCCATCTCCGGGACACATGAACACTGAAGCTTTCTTT.

This chain uses TRBV18 with TRBJ2-7; D possibly matches TRBD1 or TRBD2 (5 bases each). The V end lost 3 bases, the J end lost 6 bases, and 21 bases lay between the germline ends. Germline assignment: CDR1 KGHSH and CDR2 LQKENI. The CDR3 has 16 amino acids. The CDR3 DNA follows: TGTGCCAGCTCACCGAGGACATCGGCCAATGCGGGCGAGCAGTACTTC. Its translation: CASSPRTSANAGEQYF.

This clone was seen a handful of times. The V call is TRBV11-2, the J call TRBJ1-3; TRBD1 aligns across 7 bases. Germline V gene sequence: CDR1 SGHAT, CDR2 FQNNGV. The CDR3 has 16 residues. The V segment lost 6 bases and the J segment 2 bases; nucleotides outside the gene matches: 10. The CDR3 DNA sequence: TGTGCCAGCAGGGGAGGGGGCGGAAGAACTGGAAACACCATATATTTT. Amino acids: CASRGGGGRTGNTIYF.

This chain links TRBV5-1 with TRBJ2-7, with unresolved D. Per the germline V gene, CDR1 is SGHRS and CDR2 is YFSETQ. V shed 3 bases and J shed 3 bases, with 16 bases lying between them. This CDR3 has 15 amino acids. The CDR3 DNA reads as TGCGCCAGCAGCTCTGGGAACCAAGGGCACTACGAGCAGTACTTC. Its translation is CASSSGNQGHYEQYF.

The chain links TRBV10-3 to TRBJ1-5, with unresolved D. Germline CDR1 ENHRY, CDR2 SYGVKD. Trimming removed 6 bases at V and 6 bases at J, with 12 bases between. The CDR3 spans 13 residues. CDR3 nucleotide sequence: TGTGCCATCAGCTCCGACGTGGTTCAGCCCCAGCATTTT. Residues: CAISSDVVQPQHF.

This chain uses TRBV7-3 with TRBJ2-5; D might be TRBD1 or TRBD2, each matching 6 bases. Trimming shortened V by 1 base and J by 6 bases, and 15 bases separated the two germline ends. This CDR3 comprises 15 residues. Germline CDR1 reads SGHTA; CDR2 reads FQGTGA. The CDR3 loop is CASSLNMGGGQTQYF. CDR3 nucleotide sequence: TGTGCCAGCAGCTTAAATATGGGGGGCGGGCAGACCCAGTACTTC.

The chain is built from TRBV7-9 and TRBJ2-1; D ambiguous. CDR3 length: 12 residues. Per germline, CDR1 SEHNR and CDR2 FQNEAQ (reference sequence). V gave up 1 base and J gave up 10 bases, with 8 bases separating them. The CDR3 nucleotides read TGTGCCAGCAGCTTAGAGAGGCGGGAGCAGTTCTTC. Its protein product is CASSLERREQFF.

The gene calls are TRBV7-2 and TRBJ1-5; the match to TRBD1 covers 8 bases. The CDR3 runs to 15 residues. In germline, CDR1 is SGHTA, CDR2 FQGNSA. The V segment lost 3 bases and the J segment 4 bases; nucleotides outside the gene matches: 5. The CDR3 DNA reads TGTGCCAGCAGCTTCCGGACAGGGACAAATCAGCCCCAGCATTTT. It yields the protein CASSFRTGTNQPQHF. Full variable domain (rest looked up from reference TRBV7-2 and TRBJ1-5): GAGVSQSPSNKVTEKGKDVELRCDPISGHTALYWYRQSLGQGLEFLIYFQGNSAPDKSGLPSDRFSAERTGGSVSTLTIQRTQQEDSAVYLCASSFRTGTNQPQHFGDGTRLSIL.

The chain uses TRBV5-1 and TRBJ2-2; 7 bases fit TRBD2. Per the germline V gene, CDR1 is SGHRS and CDR2 is YFSETQ. The V gene end was trimmed by 6 bases and the J gene end by 6 bases; junction bases not matched to a gene: 14. The CDR3 is 16 residues long. In DNA, the CDR3 is TGCGCCAGCACCCAACCGGAGGCGGGAGCGGCCGGGGAGCTGTTTTTT. Protein product: CASTQPEAGAAGELFF.

The CDR3 loop is CASSLVARSSYEQYF. DNA for the CDR3: TGTGCCAGCAGTTTAGTCGCCAGGAGCTCCTACGAGCAGTACTTC. The chain has TRBV28 and TRBJ2-7; D remains ambiguous. The CDR3 has 15 amino acids. V lost 2 bases and J lost 0, with 11 bases in between. Germline CDR1 and CDR2: MDHEN and SYDVKM.

The chain couples TRBV19 to TRBJ2-3; 7 nucleotides align to TRBD2. The J segment lost 2 bases and the V segment lost 7 bases, leaving 6 bases of the junction unmatched. There are 14 residues in the CDR3. Germline V lookup: CDR1 LNHDA, CDR2 SQIVND (reference sequence). The CDR3 DNA follows: TGTGCCAGTACGCGGAGCGGGACCACAGATACGCAGTATTTT. It yields the protein CASTRSGTTDTQYF.

This chain connects TRBV12-3 or TRBV12-4 to TRBJ2-7; D remains unclear. CDR3 length: 13 residues. V dropped 3 bases and J dropped 0 bases, with 6 bases sitting between them. CDR3 DNA: TGTGCCAGCAGTTTGAATCCCTCCTACGAGCAGTACTTC. This translates into CASSLNPSYEQYF.

V gene TRBV5-1 combines with J gene TRBJ2-2; 14 nucleotides align to TRBD2. CDR1 is SGHRS and CDR2 is YFSETQ in the germline V gene. V dropped 4 bases and J dropped 2; count of bases not matched to a gene: 4. CDR3 size: 17 residues. In DNA form, the CDR3 reads TGCGCCAGCAGCCATGGACTAGCGGGAGGTAACACCGGGGAGCTGTTTTTT. Translating gives CASSHGLAGGNTGELFF.

V and J are TRBV5-4 and TRBJ1-1; 7 positions agree with TRBD1. V trimming: 1 base; J trimming: 0 bases; junction bases outside the gene matches: 0. The CDR3 has 14 residues. Germline CDR1 reads SGHNT; CDR2 reads YYREEE (reference sequence). This CDR3 is CASSLQGVNTEAFF. Written as DNA, the CDR3 is TGTGCCAGCAGCTTGCAGGGGGTGAACACTGAAGCTTTCTTT.

CDR3 residues: CASSRVEGLVHQPQHF. The CDR3 nucleotides read TGTGCCAGCAGCCGAGTCGAGGGATTAGTCCATCAGCCCCAGCATTTT. The V call is TRBV28, the J call TRBJ1-5; D gene uncertain. This CDR3 spans 16 amino acids. Trimming removed 6 bases from V and 5 bases from J, with 20 bases in between. Germline V CDR1 and CDR2: MDHEN, SYDVKM.

CDR3 residues: CASSDPGQGPRYEQYF. In DNA form, the CDR3 reads TGTGCCAGCAGTGATCCGGGACAGGGGCCTCGCTACGAGCAGTACTTC. The chain links TRBV6-1 to TRBJ2-7, with 10 bases that match TRBD1. From germline, CDR1 is MNHNS and CDR2 SASEGT. Trimming took 3 bases from V and 3 from J; bases not matched to a gene: 8. The length of the CDR3 is 16 residues.

This clone has just a few counts. This chain joins TRBV7-9 and TRBJ2-1; 8 bases map to TRBD2. Looked up from germline, CDR1 is SEHNR and CDR2 is FQNEAQ (reference sequence). The ends lost 5 bases at V and 5 bases at J; junction bases unmatched: 8. This CDR3 region has 15 residues. The CDR3 DNA follows: TGTGCCAGCAGCGCCAAGATAGCGGGGCACAATGAGCAGTTCTTC. Its translation is CASSAKIAGHNEQFF.

Here the CDR3 reads CASSSGNEKLFF. CDR3 coding DNA: TGTGCCAGCAGCTCCGGTAATGAAAAACTGTTTTTT. This chain connects TRBV11-2 to TRBJ1-4; D is unresolved. The CDR3 contains 12 residues. Germline CDR1 SGHAT, CDR2 FQNNGV. V lost 4 bases, J lost 4 bases, and 4 bases lay in between. The full variable domain, rest sourced from reference TRBV11-2 and TRBJ1-4, is EAGVAQSPRYKIIEKRQSVAFWCNPISGHATLYWYQQILGQGPKLLIQFQNNGVVDDSQLPKDRFSAERLKGVDSTLKIQPAKLEDSAVYLCASSSGNEKLFFGSGTQLSVL.

The gene calls are TRBV27 and TRBJ2-7; 9 bases agree with TRBD1. The ends lost 5 bases at V and 5 bases at J; junction bases unmatched: 13. Germline CDR1 MNHEY, CDR2 SMNVEV (reference sequence). This CDR3 region has 16 residues. The CDR3 reads CASSTTHRDRDHEQYF. The CDR3 nucleotides read TGTGCCAGCAGTACAACCCACCGGGACAGGGACCACGAGCAGTACTTC.

The chain is built from TRBV14 and TRBJ2-7; D is unclear. The CDR3 sequence is 12 residues long. V was clipped by 4 bases and J by 3 bases, with 7 bases between them. From germline, CDR1 is SGHDN and CDR2 FVKESK. This chain's CDR3 is CASSPSNYEQYF. In DNA form, the CDR3 reads TGTGCCAGCAGCCCGTCAAACTACGAGCAGTACTTC.